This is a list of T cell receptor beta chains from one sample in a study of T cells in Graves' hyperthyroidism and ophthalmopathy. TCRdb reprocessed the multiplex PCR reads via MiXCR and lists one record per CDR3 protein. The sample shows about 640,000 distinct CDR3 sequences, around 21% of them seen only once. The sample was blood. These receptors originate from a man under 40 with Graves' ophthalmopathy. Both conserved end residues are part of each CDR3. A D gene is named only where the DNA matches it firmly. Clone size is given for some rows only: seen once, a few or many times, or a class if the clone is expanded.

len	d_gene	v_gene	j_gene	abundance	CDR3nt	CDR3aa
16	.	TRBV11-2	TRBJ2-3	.	TGTGCCAGCAGCTTATTTGGGGGCCCGGCCACAGATACGCAGTATTTT	CASSLFGGPATDTQYF
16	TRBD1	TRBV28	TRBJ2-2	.	TGTGCCAGCAGTTTATTTGGACAGGGGCGGGCCGGGGAGCTGTTTTTT	CASSLFGQGRAGELFF
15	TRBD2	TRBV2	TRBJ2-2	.	TGTGCCAGCAGTCAAGCGGGGGCGAACACCGGGGAGCTGTTTTTT	CASSQAGANTGELFF
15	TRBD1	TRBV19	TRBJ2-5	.	TGTGCCAGTAGGCCGGGACAGGGGGCGAAAGAGACCCAGTACTTC	CASRPGQGAKETQYF
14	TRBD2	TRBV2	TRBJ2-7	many	TGTGCCAGCACTCCAGCGGGAGGGCGGTACGAGCAGTACTTC	CASTPAGGRYEQYF
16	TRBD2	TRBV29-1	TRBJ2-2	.	TGCAGCGTTGAACTCCAAACTAGCGGGATCACCGGGGAGCTGTTTTTT	CSVELQTSGITGELFF
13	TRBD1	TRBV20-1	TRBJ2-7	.	TGCAGTGCGTGGGACAGCGAGACCTACGAGCAGTACTTC	CSAWDSETYEQYF
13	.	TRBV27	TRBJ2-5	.	TGTGCCAGCAGCGTTGAGAACCAAGAGACCCAGTACTTC	CASSVENQETQYF
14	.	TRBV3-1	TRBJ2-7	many	TGTGCCAGCAGCCAAGAGGCCGGGGAACCCGAGCAGTACTTC	CASSQEAGEPEQYF
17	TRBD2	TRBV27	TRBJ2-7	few	TGTGCCAGCACGGGACCTGGCGGCGGGAGGAGCTCCTACGAGCAGTACTTC	CASTGPGGGRSSYEQYF
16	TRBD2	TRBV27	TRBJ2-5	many	TGTGCCAGCAAACCTTCCTTAGCGGGGTGGCAAGAGACCCAGTACTTC	CASKPSLAGWQETQYF
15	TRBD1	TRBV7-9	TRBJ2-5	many	TGTGCCAGCAGCTTAAGGGGGCAGGGGCAAGAGACCCAGTACTTC	CASSLRGQGQETQYF
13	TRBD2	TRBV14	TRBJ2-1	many	TGTGCCAGCAGCCAAGCTAGCGGGAGTGAGCAGTTCTTC	CASSQASGSEQFF
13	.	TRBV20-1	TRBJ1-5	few	TGCAGTGCTACCAGGGGAGTGAATCAGCCCCAGCATTTT	CSATRGVNQPQHF
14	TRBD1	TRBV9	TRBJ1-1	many	TGTGCCAGCAGCGGGACAGGGGATGGTCTTAAGGCTTTCTTT	CASSGTGDGLKAFF
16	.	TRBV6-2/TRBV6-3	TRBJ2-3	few	TGTGCCAGCAGATCTGAGGAGCACTCTAGCACAGATACGCAGTATTTT	CASRSEEHSSTDTQYF
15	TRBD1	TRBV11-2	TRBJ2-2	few	TGTGCCAGCAGACCCGGGACAGTGAACACCGGGGAGCTGTTTTTT	CASRPGTVNTGELFF
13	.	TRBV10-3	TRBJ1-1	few	TGTGCCATCAGGTCGACAGGGAACACTGAAGCTTTCTTT	CAIRSTGNTEAFF
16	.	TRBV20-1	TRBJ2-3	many	TGCAGTGCTAGAAGGGGACTCAGCTCTAGCACAGATACGCAGTATTTT	CSARRGLSSSTDTQYF
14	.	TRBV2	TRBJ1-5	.	TGTGCCAGCAGTAAGGAGCGGGGGAATCAGCCCCAGCATTTT	CASSKERGNQPQHF
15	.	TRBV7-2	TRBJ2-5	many	TGTGCCAGCAGCCGAGGAGGGAAGGGGAGAGAGACCCAGTACTTC	CASSRGGKGRETQYF
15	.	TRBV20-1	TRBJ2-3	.	TGCAGTGCTAGAGATGAGGGGGGGTTCACAGATACGCAGTATTTT	CSARDEGGFTDTQYF
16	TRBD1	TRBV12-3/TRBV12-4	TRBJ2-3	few	TGTGCCAGCAGTCCCCCGGGACAGGGGTTTAGAGATACGCAGTATTTT	CASSPPGQGFRDTQYF
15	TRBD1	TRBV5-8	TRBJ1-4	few	TGTGCCAGCAGTTATGACAGGGGGCTTAATGAAAAACTGTTTTTT	CASSYDRGLNEKLFF
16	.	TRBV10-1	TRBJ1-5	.	TGCGCCAGCAGTGAGTCTACAGAAGATAGCAATCAGCCCCAGCATTTT	CASSESTEDSNQPQHF
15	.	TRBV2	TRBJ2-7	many	TGTGCCAGCCGGGGGGCGGACGACCTGGGCTACGAGCAGTACTTC	CASRGADDLGYEQYF
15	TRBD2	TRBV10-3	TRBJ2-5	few	TGTGCCATCAGTGGGGAACCGGGACTACAAGAGACCCAGTACTTC	CAISGEPGLQETQYF
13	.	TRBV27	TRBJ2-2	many	TGTGCCAGCAGCTTAACGAACACCGGGGAGCTGTTTTTT	CASSLTNTGELFF
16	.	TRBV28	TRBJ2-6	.	TGTGCCAGCAGTCCGACCCGCAGCTCTGGGGCCAACGTCCTGACTTTC	CASSPTRSSGANVLTF